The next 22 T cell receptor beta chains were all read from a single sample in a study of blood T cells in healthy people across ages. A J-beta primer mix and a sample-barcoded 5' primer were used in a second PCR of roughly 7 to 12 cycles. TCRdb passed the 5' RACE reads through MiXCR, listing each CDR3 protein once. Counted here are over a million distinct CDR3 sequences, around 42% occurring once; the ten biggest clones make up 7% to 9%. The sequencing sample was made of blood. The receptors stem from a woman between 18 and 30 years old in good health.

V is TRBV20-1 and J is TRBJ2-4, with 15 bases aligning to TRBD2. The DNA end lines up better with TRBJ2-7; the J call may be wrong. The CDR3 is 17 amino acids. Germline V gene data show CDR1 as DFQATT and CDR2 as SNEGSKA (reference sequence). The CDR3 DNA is TGCAGTGCTAGAGGCGGACTAGCGGGGGGGCTTTCAGTCGAGCAGTACTTC. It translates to CSARGGLAGGLSVEQYF.

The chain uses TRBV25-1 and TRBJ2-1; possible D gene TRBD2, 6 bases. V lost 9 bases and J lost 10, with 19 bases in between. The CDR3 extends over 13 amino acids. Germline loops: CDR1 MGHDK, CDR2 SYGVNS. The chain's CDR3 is CARGGLEGQEQFF. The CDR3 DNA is TGTGCCAGGGGCGGTCTGGAGGGCCAGGAGCAGTTCTTC.

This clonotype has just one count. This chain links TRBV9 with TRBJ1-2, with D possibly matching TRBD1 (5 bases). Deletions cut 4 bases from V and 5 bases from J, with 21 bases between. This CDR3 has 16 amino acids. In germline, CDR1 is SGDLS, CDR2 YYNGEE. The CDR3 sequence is CASSLGRSREEYGYTF. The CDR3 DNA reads TGTGCCAGCAGCCTGGGACGGTCTAGAGAGGAATATGGCTACACCTTC.

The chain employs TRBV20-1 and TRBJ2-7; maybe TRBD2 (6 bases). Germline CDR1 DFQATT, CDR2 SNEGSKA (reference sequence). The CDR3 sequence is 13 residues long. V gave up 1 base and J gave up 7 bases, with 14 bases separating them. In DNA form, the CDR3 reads TGCAGTGCTAGAGGGGGAGGCTACAATGAGCAGTACTTC. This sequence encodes CSARGGGYNEQYF.

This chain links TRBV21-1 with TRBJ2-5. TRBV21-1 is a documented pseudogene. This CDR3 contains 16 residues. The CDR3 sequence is CASSKGLSQISDTQYF. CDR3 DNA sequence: TGTGCCAGCAGCAAAGGATTGAGTCAGATATCAGACACTCAGTACTTC.

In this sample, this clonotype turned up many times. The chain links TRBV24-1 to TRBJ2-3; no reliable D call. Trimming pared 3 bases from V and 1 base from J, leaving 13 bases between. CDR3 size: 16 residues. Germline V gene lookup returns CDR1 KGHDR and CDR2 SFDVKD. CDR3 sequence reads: CATSDRSVDRTDTQYF. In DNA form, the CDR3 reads TGTGCCACCAGTGATAGGAGTGTCGACCGCACAGATACGCAGTATTTT.

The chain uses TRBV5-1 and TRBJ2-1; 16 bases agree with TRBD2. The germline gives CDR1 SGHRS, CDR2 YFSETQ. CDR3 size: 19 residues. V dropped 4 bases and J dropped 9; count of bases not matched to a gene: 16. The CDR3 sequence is CASSLGTSGRARNSSEQFF. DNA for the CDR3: TGCGCCAGCAGCCTTGGGACTAGCGGGAGGGCCAGGAACAGTAGTGAGCAGTTCTTC. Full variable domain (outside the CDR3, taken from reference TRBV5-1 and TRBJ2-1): KAGVTQTPRYLIKTRGQQVTLSCSPISGHRSVSWYQQTPGQGLQFLFEYFSETQRNKGNFPGRFSGRQFSNSRSEMNVSTLELGDSALYLCASSLGTSGRARNSSEQFFGPGTRLTVL.

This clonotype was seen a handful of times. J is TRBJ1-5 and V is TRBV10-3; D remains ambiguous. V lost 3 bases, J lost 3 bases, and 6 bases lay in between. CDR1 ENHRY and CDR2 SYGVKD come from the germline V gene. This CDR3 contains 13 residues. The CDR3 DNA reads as TGTGCCATCAGTGACGGAGTCAATCAGCCCCAGCATTTT. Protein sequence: CAISDGVNQPQHF.

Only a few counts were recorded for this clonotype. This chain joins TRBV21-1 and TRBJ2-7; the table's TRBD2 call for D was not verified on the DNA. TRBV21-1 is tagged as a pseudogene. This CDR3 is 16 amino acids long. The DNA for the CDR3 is TGTGCCAGCAGCAAAGCGACTCGGGGACTTCCCTACGAGCAGTACTTC. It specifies CASSKATRGLPYEQYF.

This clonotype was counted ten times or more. In nucleotides, the CDR3 is TGCAGCGTTGAAGGCGACAGACGCACAGATACGCAGTATTTT. This sequence encodes CSVEGDRRTDTQYF. This chain links TRBV29-1 with TRBJ2-3; possibly TRBD1 for D (5 bases). The V gene's germline CDR1 is SQVTM and CDR2 ANQGSEA. Trimming removed 1 base at V and 1 base at J, with 9 bases between. This CDR3 has 14 amino acids.

CDR3 nucleotide sequence: TGCAGTGCTGTCGTAGCCGACACAGATACGCAGTATTTT. Amino acids: CSAVVADTDTQYF. V gene TRBV20-1 combines with J gene TRBJ2-3; no clear D. Germline assignment: CDR1 DFQATT and CDR2 SNEGSKA (reference sequence). The V gene lost 5 bases and the J gene lost 2 bases, with 11 bases spanning the gap. The CDR3 has 13 amino acids.

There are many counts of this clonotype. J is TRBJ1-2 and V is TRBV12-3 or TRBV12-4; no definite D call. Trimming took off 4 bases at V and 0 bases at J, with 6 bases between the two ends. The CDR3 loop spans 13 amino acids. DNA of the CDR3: TGTGCCAGCAGTTCCACCGCTAACTATGGCTACACCTTC. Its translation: CASSSTANYGYTF.

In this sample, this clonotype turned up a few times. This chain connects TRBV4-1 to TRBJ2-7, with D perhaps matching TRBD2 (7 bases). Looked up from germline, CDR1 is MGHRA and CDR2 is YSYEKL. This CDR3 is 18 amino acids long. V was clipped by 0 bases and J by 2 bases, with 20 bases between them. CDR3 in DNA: TGCGCCAGCAGCCAAGATTGGCCCGGGGGGCAGGAGCCCTACGAGCAGTACTTC. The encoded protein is CASSQDWPGGQEPYEQYF.

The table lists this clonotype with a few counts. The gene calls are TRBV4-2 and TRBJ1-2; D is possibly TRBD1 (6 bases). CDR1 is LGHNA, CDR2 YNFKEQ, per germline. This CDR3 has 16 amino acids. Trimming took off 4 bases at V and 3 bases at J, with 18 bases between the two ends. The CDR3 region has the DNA TGTGCCAGCAGCCGGATCTTAGGGGGAATCGACTATGGCTACACCTTC. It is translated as CASSRILGGIDYGYTF.

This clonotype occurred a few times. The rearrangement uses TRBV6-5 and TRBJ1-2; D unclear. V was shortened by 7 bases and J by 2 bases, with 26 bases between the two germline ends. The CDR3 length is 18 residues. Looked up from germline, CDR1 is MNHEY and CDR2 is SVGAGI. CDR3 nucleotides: TGTGCCAGCAATTGGGGAGGTTACTCACGATCTCTAAACTATGGCTACACCTTC. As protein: CASNWGGYSRSLNYGYTF.

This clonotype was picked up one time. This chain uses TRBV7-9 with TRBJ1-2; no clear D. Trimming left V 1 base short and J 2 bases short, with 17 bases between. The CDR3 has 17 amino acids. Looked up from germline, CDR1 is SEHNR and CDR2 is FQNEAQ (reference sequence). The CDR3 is CASSLGAESVLNYGYTF. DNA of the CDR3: TGTGCCAGCAGCTTAGGGGCTGAGAGCGTCCTAAACTATGGCTACACCTTC.

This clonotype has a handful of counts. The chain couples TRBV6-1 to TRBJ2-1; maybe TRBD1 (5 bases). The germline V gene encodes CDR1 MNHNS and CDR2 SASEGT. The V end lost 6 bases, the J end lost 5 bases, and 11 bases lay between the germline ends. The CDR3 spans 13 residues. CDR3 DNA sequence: TGTGCCAGCAGAGGGGTTTCGGACAATGAGCAGTTCTTC. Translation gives CASRGVSDNEQFF.

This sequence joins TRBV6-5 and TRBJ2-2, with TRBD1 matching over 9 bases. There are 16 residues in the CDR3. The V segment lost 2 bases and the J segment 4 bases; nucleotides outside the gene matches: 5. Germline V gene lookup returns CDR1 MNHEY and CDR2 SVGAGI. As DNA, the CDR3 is TGTGCCAGCAGTTACGGGACAGGGTCGACCACCGGGGAGCTGTTTTTT. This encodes CASSYGTGSTTGELFF.

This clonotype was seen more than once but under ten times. CDR3 coding DNA: TGTGCCAGCATGAGGACCCAGGGCACCTACGAGCAGTACTTC. Encoded protein: CASMRTQGTYEQYF. This chain joins TRBV27 and TRBJ2-7, with D maybe TRBD1 (5 bases). V lost 7 bases and J 2 bases, leaving 15 bases between the germline ends. CDR3 size: 14 residues. Per the germline V gene, CDR1 is MNHEY and CDR2 is SMNVEV (reference sequence).

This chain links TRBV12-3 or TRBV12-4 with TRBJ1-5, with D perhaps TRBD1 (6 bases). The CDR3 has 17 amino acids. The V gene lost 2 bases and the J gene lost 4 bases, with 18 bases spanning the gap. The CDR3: CASSLKILDRGNQPQHF. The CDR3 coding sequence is TGTGCCAGCAGTTTAAAGATCTTGGACAGAGGGAATCAGCCCCAGCATTTT.

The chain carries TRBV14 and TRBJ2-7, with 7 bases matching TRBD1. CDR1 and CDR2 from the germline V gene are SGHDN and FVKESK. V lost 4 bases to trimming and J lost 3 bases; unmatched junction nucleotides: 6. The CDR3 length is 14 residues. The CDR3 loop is CASSRDRGFYEQYF. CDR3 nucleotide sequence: TGTGCCAGCAGCCGGGACAGAGGCTTCTACGAGCAGTACTTC. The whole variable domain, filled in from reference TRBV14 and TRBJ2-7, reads EAGVTQFPSHSVIEKGQTVTLRCDPISGHDNLYWYRRVMGKEIKFLLHFVKESKQDESGMPNNRFLAERTGGTYSTLKVQPAELEDSGVYFCASSRDRGFYEQYFGPGTRLTVT.

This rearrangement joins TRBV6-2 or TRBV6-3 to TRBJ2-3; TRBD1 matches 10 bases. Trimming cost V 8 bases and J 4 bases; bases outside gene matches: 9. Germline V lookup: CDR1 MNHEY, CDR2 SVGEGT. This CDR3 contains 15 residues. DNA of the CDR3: TGTGCCAGCTTTGGTCTGGGGACAGGGGCAGATACGCAGTATTTT. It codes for CASFGLGTGADTQYF.